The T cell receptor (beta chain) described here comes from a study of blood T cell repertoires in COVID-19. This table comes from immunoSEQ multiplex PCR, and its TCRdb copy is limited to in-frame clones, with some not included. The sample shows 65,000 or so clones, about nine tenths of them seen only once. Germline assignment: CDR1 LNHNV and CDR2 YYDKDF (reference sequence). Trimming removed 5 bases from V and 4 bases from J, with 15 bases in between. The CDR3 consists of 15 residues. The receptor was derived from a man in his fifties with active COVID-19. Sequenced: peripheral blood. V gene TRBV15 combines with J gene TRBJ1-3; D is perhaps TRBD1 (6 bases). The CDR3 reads CATSPRGGEGNTIYF. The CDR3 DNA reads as TGTGCCACCAGCCCAAGGGGGGGGGAAGGAAACACCATATATTTT. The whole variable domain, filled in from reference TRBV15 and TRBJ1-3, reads DAMVIQNPRYQVTQFGKPVTLSCSQTLNHNVMYWYQQKSSQAPKLLFHYYDKDFNNEADTPDNFQSRRPNTSFCFLDIRSPGLGDTAMYLCATSPRGGEGNTIYFGEGSWLTVV.